These T cell receptor beta chains were read from a single sample in a study of T cells after yellow fever vaccination. Via MiXCR, TCRdb re-called the 5' RACE reads, giving one row per CDR3 protein. The sample lists roughly 340,000 distinct CDR3 sequences, about 9.5% seen once, with about 20% in the top ten. This material consisted of PBMCs, taken on the day of the first yellow fever vaccination. Receptors were obtained from a man between 18 and 35 years old who received the YFV17D yellow fever vaccine. Both conserved end residues are part of each CDR3. Fields, in order: V gene, clone size, J gene, D gene, CDR3 DNA, CDR3 protein. A D gene is named only where the DNA matches it firmly. Part of the rows lack a size; the others show once, few, many or a class for expanded clones.

TRBV20-1,-,TRBJ1-5,-,TGCAGTGCTGATGAGGGGAAGAATCAGCCCCAGCATTTT,CSADEGKNQPQHF
TRBV7-2,many,TRBJ2-1,-,TGTGCCAGCAGCTTAGCGCTGGGACTCCAAAACAATGAGCAGTTCTTC,CASSLALGLQNNEQFF
TRBV10-3,once,TRBJ1-1,-,TGTGCCATCAGTCGGGGTGGGGCTGGGGACACTGAAGCTTTCTTT,CAISRGGAGDTEAFF
TRBV11-2,few,TRBJ2-5,-,TGTGCCAGCGCGCGGGAAGCCGAACAAGAGACCCAGTACTTC,CASAREAEQETQYF
TRBV6-5,few,TRBJ1-4,-,TGTGCCAGCAGACCCGGGACCCATACTGAAAAACTGTTTTTT,CASRPGTHTEKLFF
TRBV7-2,many,TRBJ1-1,-,TGTGCCAGCAGCTTCGGTGGGGCTGAAGCTTTCTTT,CASSFGGAEAFF
TRBV7-9,-,TRBJ2-1,-,TGTGCCAGCAGCTTAGCGGGGTTGCCGGTTGCGCAGTTCTTC,CASSLAGLPVAQFF
TRBV20-1,-,TRBJ2-3,-,TGCAGTGCTAGAGTGCCGGGGGCGCCTCCGTCGGATACGCAGTATTTT,CSARVPGAPPSDTQYF
TRBV5-1,-,TRBJ1-2,-,TGCGCCAGCAGCCCAGAACAGGGTGCGGAAGGCTACACCTTC,CASSPEQGAEGYTF
TRBV4-2,many,TRBJ1-2,-,TGTGCCAGCAGCCAAGCTTGGGGTAAATTCGAGGACTATGGCTACACCTTC,CASSQAWGKFEDYGYTF
TRBV5-1,many,TRBJ2-6,-,TGCGCCAGCGGCCCTAGGAAGGGTCCCCTCTCTGGGGCCAACGTCCTGACTTTC,CASGPRKGPLSGANVLTF
TRBV7-2,many,TRBJ2-2,-,TGTGCCAGCAGCCTCCTCGAGGACTCCTCATACACCGGGGAGCTGTTTTTT,CASSLLEDSSYTGELFF
TRBV7-2,-,TRBJ1-6,-,TGTGCCAGCAGCAGGACGGGACTAAGGGGGATCAACTCACCCCTCCACTTT,CASSRTGLRGINSPLHF
TRBV27,-,TRBJ1-3,TRBD1,TGTGCCAGCAGGCTCACAGGGGGCGGTGGAAACACCATATATTTT,CASRLTGGGGNTIYF
TRBV5-4,-,TRBJ2-5,-,TGTGCCAGCAGCCCCGATACGCTCGGGGAGACCCAGTACTTC,CASSPDTLGETQYF
TRBV5-1,many,TRBJ2-1,TRBD1,TGCGCCAGCAGCGGCCGGGACAGGGGCTACAATGAGCAGTTCTTC,CASSGRDRGYNEQFF
TRBV6-5,many,TRBJ2-3,TRBD2,TGTGCCAGCAGTTACTCGATCGGTAGCGGGCTGTCAGATACGCAGTATTTT,CASSYSIGSGLSDTQYF
TRBV6-2/TRBV6-3,many,TRBJ2-7,-,TGTGCCAGCAGCTATCAAGGGAGCTCCTACGAGCAGTACTTC,CASSYQGSSYEQYF
TRBV12-3/TRBV12-4,few,TRBJ2-1,TRBD1,TGTGCCAGCAGGACAGGGAATGAGCAGTTCTTC,CASRTGNEQFF
TRBV14,few,TRBJ2-7,-,TGTGCCAGCAGCCGCCCTGGGGGGTCCTCCTACGAGCAGTACTTC,CASSRPGGSSYEQYF
TRBV12-3/TRBV12-4,-,TRBJ2-1,TRBD2,TGTGCCAGCAGTTCCACTAGCGGGGGGAATGAGCAGTTCTTC,CASSSTSGGNEQFF
TRBV5-1,many,TRBJ2-3,-,TGCGCCAGCAGTCTTAATAACAGCCCAGATACGCAGTATTTT,CASSLNNSPDTQYF
TRBV5-1,-,TRBJ2-1,TRBD1,TGCGCCAGCAGCCTACTCGGACAGGGCGGCAATGAGCAGTTCTTC,CASSLLGQGGNEQFF
TRBV9,few,TRBJ2-3,TRBD2,TGTGCCAGCAGCGTAGGAGGTAGCGGGGGGCATCAATATACGCAGTATTTT,CASSVGGSGGHQYTQYF
TRBV5-5,-,TRBJ1-1,-,TGTGCCAGCAGAGACAGAGCTTACATGAACACTGAAGCTTTCTTT,CASRDRAYMNTEAFF
TRBV6-5,-,TRBJ1-2,TRBD1,TGTGCCAGCAGTTACTCGACAGGGAGGGCCAAGAGTTATGGCTACACCTTC,CASSYSTGRAKSYGYTF